This T cell receptor beta chain was documented in a study of blood T cells in healthy people across ages. Whole-study results and caveats: Investigators viewed diversity estimates from one million T cells as underestimates, the study reported. Getting older went along with TCR beta diversity per million T cells dropping roughly linearly.

The second PCR ran roughly 6 to 11 cycles with a sample-barcoded 5' primer and J-beta primers. A template-switch adaptor containing 12 random nucleotides labeled each cDNA molecule. Each CDR3 protein gets one entry after TCRdb re-called the 5' RACE reads with MiXCR. The sample includes some 1.7 million distinct CDR3 sequences, roughly 28% of them seen just once. This clonotype has a handful of counts. The antigen is not known. The sequence was obtained from a woman younger than 45 in good health. The sequencing sample was made of blood.

CDR3 protein: CASSGPPGLYNEQYF. CDR3 bases: TGTGCCAGCAGCGGACCACCGGGGCTCTACAATGAGCAGTACTTC. The chain combines TRBV9 with TRBJ2-1; D could derive from TRBD1 or TRBD2 (5 bases each). The J call is uncertain, as TRBJ2-7 better fits the DNA end. The length of the CDR3 is 15 residues. Germline V lookup: CDR1 SGDLS, CDR2 YYNGEE.